These 24 T cell receptor beta chains were sequenced from one sample in a study of T-cell reconstitution after alpha-beta-depleted transplantation in children. Unique molecular identifiers tagged the TCRbeta library. TCRdb redid the calling of the PCR reads with MiXCR, one entry per CDR3 protein. In the table there are 550,000 to 600,000 distinct CDR3 sequences, under 30% of which are singletons. Specimen: PBMCs, mostly from graft donor cells, collected 360 days after TCRalphabeta/CD19-depleted stem cell transplant. The receptors come from a boy under three years old who had a stem cell transplant for acute myeloid leukemia, so the T cells may come from the graft donor.

This clonotype came up a few times. The V call is TRBV20-1, the J call TRBJ1-5; D remains unclear. Trimming took 3 bases from V and 0 from J, leaving 9 bases between them. This CDR3 spans 14 amino acids. CDR1 and CDR2 from the germline V gene are DFQATT and SNEGSKA (reference sequence). The CDR3 region has the DNA TGCAGTGCTAGGGGGTGGAATAGCAATCAGCCCCAGCATTTT. Translation gives CSARGWNSNQPQHF.

This clonotype was counted ten times or more. The rearrangement uses TRBV29-1 and TRBJ1-1; D unclear. This CDR3 comprises 11 residues. Germline V gene lookup returns CDR1 SQVTM and CDR2 ANQGSEA. Trimming removed 5 bases at V and 3 bases at J, with 7 bases between. CDR3 sequence reads: CSVFGYTEAFF. DNA of the CDR3: TGCAGCGTTTTTGGCTACACTGAAGCTTTCTTT. Drawing the rest from reference TRBV29-1 and TRBJ1-1, the complete variable domain is SAVISQKPSRDICQRGTSLTIQCQVDSQVTMMFWYRQQPGQSLTLIATANQGSEATYESGFVIDKFPISRPNLTFSTLTVSNMSPEDSSIYLCSVFGYTEAFFGQGTRLTVV.

This clonotype turned up a few times. V and J are TRBV29-1 and TRBJ2-7; 10 nucleotides line up with TRBD1. The CDR3 consists of 13 residues. Germline V gives CDR1 SQVTM, CDR2 ANQGSEA. V shed 4 bases and J 3 bases; nucleotides not matched to a gene: 3. The CDR3 coding sequence is TGCAGCGTTGGGACAGGGGGGATCTACGAGCAGTACTTC. Protein product: CSVGTGGIYEQYF.

Only a few counts were recorded for this clonotype. The chain couples TRBV20-1 to TRBJ1-2, with 9 bases identical to TRBD1. Germline V gives CDR1 DFQATT, CDR2 SNEGSKA (reference sequence). Trimming removed 0 bases from V and 0 bases from J; junction bases left unmatched: 8. There are 17 residues in the CDR3. The CDR3 DNA sequence: TGCAGTGCTAGAGATGGCCTACAGGGGGCCGCTAACTATGGCTACACCTTC. Its translation is CSARDGLQGAANYGYTF.

This chain uses TRBV12-3 or TRBV12-4 with TRBJ2-5; D might be TRBD1 or TRBD2, each matching 5 bases. The ends were cut back, 1 base at V and 3 bases at J, with 21 bases in the middle. CDR3 length: 18 amino acids. Here the CDR3 reads CASSLEGVPGTAKETQYF. The CDR3 DNA reads as TGTGCCAGCAGTTTAGAAGGGGTTCCCGGGACGGCAAAAGAGACCCAGTACTTC.

The sample holds many counts of this clonotype. This chain connects TRBV4-3 to TRBJ1-2; 9 bases map to TRBD1. This CDR3 is 13 amino acids long. The V gene end was trimmed by 3 bases and the J gene end by 8 bases; junction bases not matched to a gene: 4. The germline gives CDR1 LGHNA, CDR2 YSLEER. CDR3 amino acids: CASSHWTGEGYTF. CDR3 sequence (DNA): TGCGCCAGCAGCCATTGGACAGGGGAAGGCTACACCTTC.

This clonotype has just a few counts. The rearrangement links TRBV10-3 to TRBJ2-1, with no clear D. Trimming removed 8 bases at V and 7 bases at J, with 15 bases between. The germline V gene has CDR1 ENHRY and CDR2 SYGVKD. The CDR3 contains 13 residues. CDR3 bases: TGTGCCATCGCGGCGAGCAGTCCAAATGAGCAGTTCTTC. Its protein is CAIAASSPNEQFF.

The chain combines TRBV7-9 with TRBJ2-7; 7 nucleotides align to TRBD1. The germline V gene encodes CDR1 SEHNR and CDR2 FQNEAQ (reference sequence). CDR3 size: 12 residues. The V and J ends lost 5 bases and 6 bases, in that order; junction bases with no gene match: 4. The CDR3 nucleotides are TGTGCCAGCAGCCCGACAGGGCCCGAGCAGTACGTC. Its protein is CASSPTGPEQYV.

This clonotype appeared a few times. The rearrangement uses TRBV12-3 or TRBV12-4 and TRBJ2-2; 9 bases are shared with TRBD1. The V segment lost 7 bases and the J segment 4 bases; nucleotides outside the gene matches: 13. This CDR3 has 17 amino acids. The CDR3 reads CASIPNPGQGATGELFF. The DNA for the CDR3 is TGTGCCAGCATCCCCAATCCGGGACAGGGAGCCACCGGGGAGCTGTTTTTT.

The table lists this clonotype with a few counts. V usage is TRBV12-3 or TRBV12-4 and J usage is TRBJ1-1, with unresolved D. The V gene lost 7 bases and the J gene lost 2 bases, with 5 bases spanning the gap. The CDR3 covers 11 residues. CDR3 protein: CASIANTEAFF. The CDR3 nucleotides read TGTGCCAGCATAGCTAACACTGAAGCTTTCTTT.

In this sample, this clonotype turned up a few times. V is TRBV2 and J is TRBJ2-7; 11 bases are a match to TRBD2. Trimming took 1 base from V and 3 from J; bases not matched to a gene: 11. This CDR3 spans 18 amino acids. CDR1 is SNHLY, CDR2 FYNNEI, per germline. CDR3: CASSEVMSSGGFLYEQYV. The CDR3 bases are TGTGCCAGCAGTGAAGTGATGTCTAGCGGGGGGTTCCTCTACGAGCAGTACGTC.

Ten or more counts support this clonotype. V usage is TRBV20-1 and J usage is TRBJ2-4; 8 bases agree with TRBD2. Germline V gives CDR1 DFQATT, CDR2 SNEGSKA (reference sequence). The junction had 7 bases not matched to a gene; V was cut back by 1 base and J by 5 bases. The CDR3 has 15 amino acids. CDR3 sequence (DNA): TGCAGTGCTAGAGGGTCGCCGGGACTAGAAAACATTCAGTACTTC. This gives the protein CSARGSPGLENIQYF.

This clonotype occurred a few times. The chain uses TRBV20-1 and TRBJ1-4, with D hard to call. Looked up from germline, CDR1 is DFQATT and CDR2 is SNEGSKA (reference sequence). This CDR3 region has 14 residues. The V gene lost 3 bases and the J gene lost 7 bases, with 15 bases spanning the gap. CDR3 in DNA: TGCAGTGCTAGCGACCGCAATGAGGGTGAAAAACTGTTTTTT. Residues: CSASDRNEGEKLFF.

The CDR3 is CASSVVLGNTGELFF. The CDR3 DNA is TGTGCCAGCAGCGTAGTCCTGGGGAACACCGGGGAGCTGTTTTTT. This chain joins TRBV9 and TRBJ2-2; D is uncertain. V was pared by 0 bases and J by 1 base, with 7 bases between. Germline CDR1 reads SGDLS; CDR2 reads YYNGEE. This CDR3 is built from 15 residues.

The rearrangement joins TRBV7-2 to TRBJ2-1; TRBD2 agrees at 7 bases. Germline V gene lookup returns CDR1 SGHTA and CDR2 FQGNSA. This CDR3 contains 15 residues. The V gene end was trimmed by 4 bases and the J gene end by 9 bases; junction bases not matched to a gene: 12. CDR3 residues: CASSCYRWGGGEQFF. DNA for the CDR3: TGTGCCAGCAGCTGCTATAGGTGGGGGGGAGGTGAGCAGTTCTTC.

The chain recombines TRBV7-3 with TRBJ2-1; D gene ambiguous. V was clipped by 5 bases and J by 0 bases, with 14 bases between them. The CDR3 totals 16 residues. Germline V gene sequence: CDR1 SGHTA, CDR2 FQGTGA. The CDR3 bases are TGTGCCAGCAGCCCAAGACCTCTAAGCTCCTACAATGAGCAGTTCTTC. Encoded protein: CASSPRPLSSYNEQFF.

V usage is TRBV18 and J usage is TRBJ2-5; TRBD1 or TRBD2 may be the D gene (5 bases each). V was pared by 4 bases and J by 7 bases, with 22 bases between. The CDR3 is 16 amino acids. Germline loops: CDR1 KGHSH, CDR2 LQKENI. This CDR3 reads CASSLRTGDQGRTQYF. CDR3 DNA: TGTGCCAGCTCACTGCGTACCGGGGACCAGGGCCGGACCCAGTACTTC.

The rearrangement links TRBV4-3 to TRBJ2-3; D unresolved. The CDR3 has 16 amino acids. In germline, CDR1 is LGHNA, CDR2 YSLEER. V lost 0 bases to trimming and J lost 0 bases, with 10 bases between them. This chain's CDR3 is CASSQERALSTDTQYF. As DNA, the CDR3 is TGCGCCAGCAGCCAAGAAAGGGCCTTGAGCACAGATACGCAGTATTTT.

Details on this clonotype: A read error may be the cause here, since a much bigger clone is one base away. The rearrangement links TRBV20-1 to TRBJ2-7; possible D gene TRBD1, 5 bases. The germline V gene encodes CDR1 DFQATT and CDR2 SNEGSKA (reference sequence). The CDR3 has 15 amino acids. The CDR3: CCAREGSAGFHEQYF. CDR3 DNA sequence: TGCTGTGCTAGAGAAGGGTCGGCAGGGTTCCACGAGCAGTACTTC.

This clonotype has only a few counts. This rearrangement joins TRBV4-3 to TRBJ2-1; the match to TRBD1 covers 7 bases. The CDR3 sequence is 14 residues long. Per the germline V gene, CDR1 is LGHNA and CDR2 is YSLEER. V lost 0 bases, J lost 6 bases, and 2 bases stayed unmatched. This CDR3 reads CASSQDGDSNEQFF. Written as DNA, the CDR3 is TGCGCCAGCAGCCAAGACGGGGACAGCAATGAGCAGTTCTTC.

This clonotype was counted ten times or more. The V and J genes are TRBV7-9 and TRBJ2-2; 9 nucleotides agree with TRBD1. Germline loops: CDR1 SEHNR, CDR2 FQNEAQ (reference sequence). V was pared by 5 bases and J by 5 bases, with 6 bases of the junction left unmatched. This CDR3 contains 15 residues. CDR3 amino acids: CASSPTGGATGELFF. CDR3 nucleotides: TGTGCCAGCAGCCCCACAGGGGGCGCGACCGGGGAGCTGTTTTTT.

This clonotype was seen many times. V and J are TRBV15 and TRBJ2-1, with D possibly TRBD2 on 5 matching bases. From germline, CDR1 is LNHNV and CDR2 YYDKDF (reference sequence). Trimming took 0 bases from V and 10 from J, leaving 19 bases between them. The CDR3 contains 16 residues. CDR3 in amino acids: CATSRDKRSGSGEQFF. CDR3 in DNA: TGTGCCACCAGCAGAGATAAAAGGAGTGGGTCGGGAGAGCAGTTCTTC. Combining the CDR3 with reference TRBV15 and TRBJ2-1 gives the whole variable domain DAMVIQNPRYQVTQFGKPVTLSCSQTLNHNVMYWYQQKSSQAPKLLFHYYDKDFNNEADTPDNFQSRRPNTSFCFLDIRSPGLGDTAMYLCATSRDKRSGSGEQFFGPGTRLTVL.

V usage is TRBV12-3 or TRBV12-4 and J usage is TRBJ1-3; possible D gene TRBD1, 5 bases. V was shortened by 4 bases and J by 2 bases, with 12 bases between the two germline ends. This CDR3 spans 15 amino acids. CDR3 protein: CASSSPGGTGNTIYF. The CDR3 DNA follows: TGTGCCAGCAGTTCCCCGGGGGGGACTGGAAACACCATATATTTT.

The rearrangement uses TRBV27 and TRBJ2-7; D possibly uses TRBD1 or TRBD2 (5 bases each). There are 15 residues in the CDR3. Germline CDR1 reads MNHEY; CDR2 reads SMNVEV (reference sequence). Deletions cut 0 bases from V and 4 bases from J, with 13 bases between. The CDR3 DNA sequence: TGTGCCAGCAGTTTATCCCTGACAGAGGGGTACGAGCAGTACGTC. It specifies CASSLSLTEGYEQYV.